The TCR beta chain described here comes from a study of shared clonotypes between healthy human individuals. Findings of the study overall: Clonotypes which were not shared had lower generation probabilities than clonotypes that all four donors shared.

A word on this clone: Antigen: not known.

Profiling relied on immunoSEQ multiplex PCR, and the TCRdb table lists in-frame clones only, not all of them. The sample lists some 1 million clones; around four fifths were seen once. Looked up from germline, CDR1 is MDHEN and CDR2 is SYDVKM. Between the trimmed V and J ends, which lost 4 bases and 3 bases, there was a span of 16 bases. The CDR3 is 16 amino acids. The rearrangement uses TRBV28 and TRBJ1-5; D call uncertain. The receptor's source is a man between 18 and 35 years old in good health. Sequencing used memory CD4+ T cells sorted from blood. Stated subset: CD45RA-negative fraction. The CDR3 reads CASSSNGRGFNQPQHF. Here the CDR3 DNA reads TGTGCCAGCAGTTCCAACGGACGAGGCTTCAATCAGCCCCAGCATTTT.